The 21 T cell receptor beta chains reported below all come from one sample, sequenced in a study of T cell repertoires in cytomegalovirus infection. In TCRdb, the reads were re-called with MiXCR into one record per CDR3 protein. The sample includes roughly 100,000 distinct CDR3 sequences, about 15% of them seen just once. Input material: PBMCs. Receptors were obtained from a human donor in good health (CMV status not recorded). Some clones in this sample may be carry-over from other donors' samples.

CDR3: CASSWTGERAGNTIYF. The CDR3 bases are TGTGCCAGCAGCTGGACTGGGGAAAGGGCTGGAAACACCATATATTTT. This chain links TRBV7-9 with TRBJ1-3, with D unresolved. V lost 4 bases and J lost 2, with 15 bases in between. Looked up from germline, CDR1 is SEHNR and CDR2 is FQNEAQ (reference sequence). The CDR3 contains 16 residues.

This clonotype was recorded many times. V usage is TRBV5-1 and J usage is TRBJ1-2, with D perhaps matching TRBD1 (5 bases). The CDR3 has 13 amino acids. V was trimmed by 5 bases and J by 7 bases, leaving 15 bases between them. Per germline, CDR1 SGHRS and CDR2 YFSETQ. The CDR3: CASRRTGESGYTF. For the CDR3, the DNA is TGCGCCAGCAGACGGACGGGGGAGAGTGGCTACACCTTC.

A few counts support this clonotype. The V and J genes are TRBV6-2 or TRBV6-3 and TRBJ2-7, with 10 positions matching TRBD1. V lost 7 bases and J lost 5; bases outside the gene matches: 11. CDR1 is MNHEY, CDR2 SVGEGT, per germline. The CDR3 loop spans 15 amino acids. The CDR3 is CASTLRRDRGHEQYF. The CDR3 DNA follows: TGTGCCAGCACCTTACGACGGGACAGGGGCCACGAGCAGTACTTC.

This clonotype was observed a few times. This chain links TRBV20-1 with TRBJ2-7; a possible D gene is TRBD1 (6 bases). Trimming removed 6 bases at V and 0 bases at J, with 15 bases between. Germline CDR1 DFQATT, CDR2 SNEGSKA (reference sequence). The CDR3 has 14 amino acids. The CDR3 DNA is TGCAGTGCGCAGGCCTCAGGGGACTCCTACGAGCAGTACTTC. This gives the protein CSAQASGDSYEQYF.

This clonotype was found many times. This chain uses TRBV28 with TRBJ2-1; TRBD2 matches 8 bases. The J segment lost 7 bases and the V segment lost 9 bases, leaving 14 bases of the junction unmatched. Germline lookup yields CDR1 MDHEN and CDR2 SYDVKM. This CDR3 contains 15 residues. The CDR3 loop is CASWELRGARNEQFF. The CDR3 coding sequence is TGTGCCAGTTGGGAATTGCGGGGGGCGAGGAATGAGCAGTTCTTC.

This clonotype was detected many times. The chain has TRBV5-5 and TRBJ2-1; D is perhaps TRBD2 (6 bases). Trimming took 3 bases from V and 12 from J, leaving 13 bases between them. The CDR3 is 12 amino acids. CDR1 is SGHKS and CDR2 is YYEKEE in the germline V gene (reference sequence). CDR3 sequence (DNA): TGTGCCAGCAGCTCTCGGGGGTCCACGCAGTTCTTC. This gives the protein CASSSRGSTQFF.

This clonotype has a single count. A junction end diverges from the germline sequence, so it may reflect a read error. J is TRBJ2-2 and V is TRBV19; 15 bases are a match to TRBD2. Germline CDR1 LNHDA, CDR2 SQIVND (reference sequence). The CDR3 is 21 residues long. CDR3 loop: CASSTNLGLAGGVANTGELLF. DNA for the CDR3: TGTGCCAGTAGTACCAATCTCGGACTAGCGGGGGGGGTAGCGAACACCGGGGAGCTGCTTTTT.

This chain joins TRBV9 and TRBJ2-4; D unresolved. There are 14 residues in the CDR3. Germline lookup yields CDR1 SGDLS and CDR2 YYNGEE. Trimming took 3 bases from V and 0 from J, leaving 7 bases between them. Written as DNA, the CDR3 is TGTGCCAGCAGCGCAATTCTAGCCAAAAACATTCAGTACTTC. Translated: CASSAILAKNIQYF.

A few counts support this clonotype. The chain carries TRBV20-1 and TRBJ2-3; 9 positions agree with TRBD2. Germline CDR1 DFQATT, CDR2 SNEGSKA (reference sequence). Losses at the gene ends were 5 bases for V and 1 base for J; bases not matched to a gene: 4. This CDR3 comprises 14 residues. CDR3 nucleotides: TGCAGTGCTCCCCCTAGCGGGGGCACAGATACGCAGTATTTT. It translates to CSAPPSGGTDTQYF.

The table lists this clonotype with a few counts. This chain links TRBV7-6 with TRBJ2-7; D call uncertain. CDR1 is SGHVS and CDR2 is FNYEAQ in the germline V gene. Trimming removed 1 base at V and 5 bases at J, with 6 bases between. This CDR3 has 12 amino acids. CDR3 bases: TGTGCCAGCAGCTTAGGTCTCCACGAGCAGTACTTC. It translates to CASSLGLHEQYF.

This clonotype was counted at least ten times. The rearrangement joins TRBV28 to TRBJ2-1, with D unclear. CDR1 and CDR2 from the germline V gene are MDHEN and SYDVKM. This CDR3 spans 14 amino acids. V was pared by 10 bases and J by 9 bases, with 22 bases between. CDR3 nucleotide sequence: TGTGCCACCGCCTCTCCGGGTAGTAGGCCTGAGCAGTTCTTC. Protein sequence: CATASPGSRPEQFF.

On this clonotype itself: A read error is possible here, since a much larger clone lies one base away. V gene TRBV6-2 or TRBV6-3 combines with J gene TRBJ2-7, with D perhaps matching TRBD1 (5 bases). The CDR3 covers 14 residues. Germline V gene data show CDR1 as MNHEY and CDR2 as SVGEGT. The V end was cut by 2 bases, the J end by 5 bases, with 13 bases between. The CDR3 nucleotides read TGTGCCAGCAGTTACGAGACAGTGTCCCACGAGCAGTACTTC. Protein product: CASSYETVSHEQYF.

This clonotype has only a few counts. The chain has TRBV10-3 and TRBJ2-3; D tentatively fits TRBD1 or TRBD2 (6 bases each). CDR1 is ENHRY, CDR2 SYGVKD, per germline. V was shortened by 0 bases and J by 4 bases, with 11 bases between the two germline ends. The CDR3 consists of 15 residues. The DNA for the CDR3 is TGTGCCATCAGTGAGTCAAGGGGGGACTCAGATACGCAGTATTTT. This codes for CAISESRGDSDTQYF.

This clonotype was seen at least ten times. The chain recombines TRBV12-3 or TRBV12-4 with TRBJ2-7; the D gene could be TRBD1 or TRBD2 (6 bases each). V dropped 3 bases and J dropped 0 bases, with 12 bases sitting between them. The CDR3 has 15 amino acids. As DNA, the CDR3 is TGTGCCAGCAGTTTCGAGGGGGGCGTCTCCTACGAGCAGTACTTC. Encoded protein: CASSFEGGVSYEQYF.

This CDR3 is CASGSRGTDTQYF. The DNA for the CDR3 is TGTGCTAGTGGTTCTCGGGGCACAGATACGCAGTATTTT. V is TRBV12-5 and J is TRBJ2-3; D is uncertain. The CDR3 covers 13 residues. V was cut by 4 bases and J by 1 base, with 6 bases left in between. From germline, CDR1 is LGHNT and CDR2 FRNRAP.

This clonotype was seen a handful of times. The J gene is TRBJ2-1, the V gene TRBV2; the match to TRBD2 covers 10 bases. CDR1 and CDR2 (germline): SNHLY, FYNNEI. J lost 10 bases, V lost 6 bases, and 6 bases had no gene match. The CDR3 loop spans 13 amino acids. The CDR3 bases are TGTGCCAGCAGAAGCGGGGGGGCAGGGGAGCAGTTCTTC. Translating gives CASRSGGAGEQFF.

For this clonotype: This may come from a read error, since a much larger clone is one base off. J is TRBJ2-3 and V is TRBV7-2; 7 bases match TRBD1. CDR3 length equals 16 residues. J lost 0 bases, V lost 5 bases, and 8 bases had no gene match. CDR1 and CDR2 from the germline V gene are SGHTA and FQGNSA. In DNA, the CDR3 is TGTGCCAGCAGCCCCGGACAGGCCTCTAGCACAGATACGCAGTATTTT. This sequence encodes CASSPGQASSTDTQYF.

This clonotype was counted ten times or more. The gene calls are TRBV12-3 or TRBV12-4 and TRBJ1-1; possibly TRBD1 for D (6 bases). The CDR3 extends over 12 amino acids. Trimming pared 5 bases from V and 8 bases from J, leaving 12 bases between. The CDR3 coding sequence is TGTGCCAGCAGTGCCGGGACACCAGAAGCTTTCTTT. It codes for CASSAGTPEAFF.

V and J are TRBV9 and TRBJ1-2, with 7 bases matching TRBD1. In germline, CDR1 is SGDLS, CDR2 YYNGEE. V was clipped by 3 bases and J by 0 bases; unmatched bases: 2. CDR3 length: 14 residues. The CDR3 region is CASSETGTNYGYTF. CDR3 DNA sequence: TGTGCCAGCAGCGAGACAGGGACTAACTATGGCTACACCTTC.

This clonotype was counted at least ten times. The chain couples TRBV12-3 or TRBV12-4 to TRBJ2-3; TRBD2 matches 7 bases. This CDR3 is 15 amino acids long. The V segment lost 3 bases and the J segment 1 base; nucleotides outside the gene matches: 4. The CDR3 sequence: CASSFTSGGTDTQYF. CDR3 nucleotide sequence: TGTGCCAGCAGTTTTACCAGCGGGGGCACAGATACGCAGTATTTT.

V and J are TRBV4-2 and TRBJ1-1; D possibly corresponds to TRBD1 (6 bases). Trimming removed 4 bases from V and 4 bases from J, with 16 bases in between. The CDR3 sequence is 15 residues long. Germline V gene data show CDR1 as LGHNA and CDR2 as YNFKEQ. CDR3 nucleotide sequence: TGTGCCAGCAGCCGCACTACCACAGGGAGCACTGAAGCTTTCTTT. Translated: CASSRTTTGSTEAFF.